These T cell receptor beta chains were read from a single sample in a study of graft-versus-host responses after intestinal transplantation. Their target antigens are unknown. Measured with immunoSEQ multiplex PCR; TCRdb has only the in-frame clones, and not every one. The table has tens of thousands of clones, approximately 89% seen once. This specimen consisted of unstimulated CD8+ T cells sorted from spleen or lymph node cells, obtained before transplant. These receptors originate from a human donor who was the organ donor for an intestinal transplant. The CDR3 runs from the conserved cysteine through the conserved F or W.

>TRBJ1-5|TRBV11-2
CASSSAPYQPQHF
>TRBJ2-7|TRBV30
CAWSTGQTYEQYF
>TRBJ1-6|TRBV4-1
CASSQVLGIESYNSPLHF
>TRBJ2-7|TRBV7-9
CASSRTSGSFDEQYF
>TRBJ1-2|TRBV7-9
CASSLGGFGYTF
>TRBJ2-3|TRBV25-1
CASSRTSGSADTQYF
>TRBJ2-1|TRBV9
CASSVWVAGDNEQFF
>TRBJ2-7|TRBV5-1
CASRTGTDYEQYF
>TRBJ2-5|TRBV7-9
CASSPPSASGVETQYF
>TRBJ2-3|TRBV5-1
CASSLAGGVAGVTDTQYF
>TRBJ2-2|TRBV7-9
CASSKSGTGVTGELFF
>TRBJ1-5|TRBV19
CASSIGGRDRGENSNQPQHF
>TRBJ1-5|TRBV11-2
CASSPGQAGQPQHF
>TRBJ2-1|TRBV6-5
CASSYSLGEQFF
>TRBJ2-7|TRBV5-5
CASSLGGYASYEQYF
>TRBJ1-2|TRBV5-6
CASSFTIRYGYTF
>TRBJ2-7|TRBV2
CASSEAGTDRSYEQYF
>TRBJ1-1|TRBV6-5
CASSRSLTGITEAFF
>TRBJ2-7|TRBV27
CASSLSGGAVNEQYF
>TRBJ2-1|TRBV5-1
CASSPGWAWRGIYNEQFF
>TRBJ1-1|TRBV7-9
CASSTLARGAPTNTEAFF
>TRBJ2-7|TRBV11-3
CASSFTSGTSYEQYF
>TRBJ1-1|TRBV5-1
CASSLEIYATEAFF
>TRBJ1-1|TRBV9
CASSVMGHTEAFF
>TRBJ1-4|TRBV4-1
CASSQGYLGGANEKLFF
>TRBJ2-1|TRBV14
CASSQGSGFSHEQFF
>TRBJ2-3|TRBV19
CASDSGFTTDTQYF
>TRBJ2-3|TRBV9
CASNPTGGLTDTQYF
>TRBJ1-5|TRBV19
CASTIWDSPNQPQHF
>TRBJ2-1|TRBV30
CAWKSLTGRTMFFF
>TRBJ2-7|TRBV6-5
CASSYADSDSYEQYF
>TRBJ1-1|TRBV11-2
CASSFGRTGTNTEAFF
>TRBJ1-6|TRBV5-6
CASSSIISALHF